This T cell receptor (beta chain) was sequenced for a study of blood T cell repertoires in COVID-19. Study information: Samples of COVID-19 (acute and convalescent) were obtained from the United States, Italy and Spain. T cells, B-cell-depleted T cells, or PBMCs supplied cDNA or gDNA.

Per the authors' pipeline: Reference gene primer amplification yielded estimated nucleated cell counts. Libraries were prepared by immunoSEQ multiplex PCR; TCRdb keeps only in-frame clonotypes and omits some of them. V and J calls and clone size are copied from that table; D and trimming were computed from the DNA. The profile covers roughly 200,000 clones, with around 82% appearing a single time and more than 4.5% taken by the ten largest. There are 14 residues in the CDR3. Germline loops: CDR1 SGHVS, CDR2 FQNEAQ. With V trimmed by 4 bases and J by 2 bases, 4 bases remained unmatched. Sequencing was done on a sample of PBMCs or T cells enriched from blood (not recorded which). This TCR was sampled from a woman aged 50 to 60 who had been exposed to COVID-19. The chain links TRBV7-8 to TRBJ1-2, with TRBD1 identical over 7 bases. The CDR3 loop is CASSSTGQNYGYTF. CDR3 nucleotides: TGTGCCAGCAGCTCGACAGGGCAGAACTATGGCTACACCTTC.